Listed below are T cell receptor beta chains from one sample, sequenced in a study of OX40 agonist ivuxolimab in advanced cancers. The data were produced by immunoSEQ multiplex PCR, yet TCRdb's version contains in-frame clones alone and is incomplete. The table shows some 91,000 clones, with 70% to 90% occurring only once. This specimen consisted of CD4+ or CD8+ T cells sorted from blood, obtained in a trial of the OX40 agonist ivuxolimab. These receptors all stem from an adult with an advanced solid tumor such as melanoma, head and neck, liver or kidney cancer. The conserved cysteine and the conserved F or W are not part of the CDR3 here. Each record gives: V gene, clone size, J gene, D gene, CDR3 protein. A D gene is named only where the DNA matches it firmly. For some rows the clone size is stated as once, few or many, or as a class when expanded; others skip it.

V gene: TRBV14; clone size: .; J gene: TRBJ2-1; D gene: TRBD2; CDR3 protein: ASSQTSGSVYEQF
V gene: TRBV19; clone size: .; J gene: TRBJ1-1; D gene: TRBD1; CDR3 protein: ASTSWTGGNTEAF
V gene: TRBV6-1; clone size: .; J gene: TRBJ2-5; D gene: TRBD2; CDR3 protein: ASKFAGGQTQY
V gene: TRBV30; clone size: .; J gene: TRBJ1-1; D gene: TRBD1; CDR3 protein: AWSVGRGQPEAF
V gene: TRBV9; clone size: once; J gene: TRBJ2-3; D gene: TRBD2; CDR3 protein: ASSVGSGRMADTQY
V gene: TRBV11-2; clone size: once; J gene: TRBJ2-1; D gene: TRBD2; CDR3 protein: ASSLRWSLPAGGEQF
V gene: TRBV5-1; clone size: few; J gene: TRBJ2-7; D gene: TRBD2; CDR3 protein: ASSWTSGTIYEQY
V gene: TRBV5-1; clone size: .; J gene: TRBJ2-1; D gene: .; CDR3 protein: ASSLDQGSGDEQF
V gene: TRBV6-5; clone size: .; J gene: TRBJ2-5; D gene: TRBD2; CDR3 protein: ASSKTSGSVETQY
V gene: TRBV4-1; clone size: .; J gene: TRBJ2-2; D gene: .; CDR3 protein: ASSLRTVFTGELF
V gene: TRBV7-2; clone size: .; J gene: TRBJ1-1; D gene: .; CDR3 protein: ASSSYDRRGTEAF
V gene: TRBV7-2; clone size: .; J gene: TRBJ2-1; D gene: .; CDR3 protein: ASSWDTGEQF
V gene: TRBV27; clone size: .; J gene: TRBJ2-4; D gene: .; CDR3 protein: ASSLYGDLSVAKNIQY
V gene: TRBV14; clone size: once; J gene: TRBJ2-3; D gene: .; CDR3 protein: ASSHPFKAHSTDTQY
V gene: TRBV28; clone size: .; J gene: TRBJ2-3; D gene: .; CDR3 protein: ASNGEYTDTQY
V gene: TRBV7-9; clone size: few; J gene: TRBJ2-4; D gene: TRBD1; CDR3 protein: ASSWGDRVSIQY
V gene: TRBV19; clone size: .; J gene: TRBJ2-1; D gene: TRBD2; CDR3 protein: ASRPSGSSYNEQF
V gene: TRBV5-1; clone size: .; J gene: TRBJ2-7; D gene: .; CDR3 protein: ASSLEQASSYEQY
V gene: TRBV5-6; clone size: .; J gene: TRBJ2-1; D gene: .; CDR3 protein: ASSLSGRTYNEQF
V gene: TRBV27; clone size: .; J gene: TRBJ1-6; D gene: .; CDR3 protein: ASSSGVNSPLH
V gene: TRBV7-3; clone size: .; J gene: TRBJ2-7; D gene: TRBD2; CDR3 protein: ASSPGLAEGNEQY
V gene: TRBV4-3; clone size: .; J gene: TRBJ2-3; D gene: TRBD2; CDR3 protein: ASSQQGLAGGTDTQY
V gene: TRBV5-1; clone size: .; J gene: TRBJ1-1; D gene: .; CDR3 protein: ASSHRQVNTEAF
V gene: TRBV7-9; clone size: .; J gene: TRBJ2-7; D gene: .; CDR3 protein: ASSVSGMDYEQY
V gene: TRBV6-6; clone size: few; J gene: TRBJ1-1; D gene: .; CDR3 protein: ASRPPTDNTEAF
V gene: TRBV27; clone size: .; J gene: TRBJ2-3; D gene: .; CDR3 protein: ASSRDSGETDTQY
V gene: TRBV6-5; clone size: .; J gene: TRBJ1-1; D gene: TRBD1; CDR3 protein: ASSYRGVGGATEAF
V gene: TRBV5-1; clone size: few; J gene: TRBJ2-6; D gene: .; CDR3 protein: ASSSEGGAGANVLT
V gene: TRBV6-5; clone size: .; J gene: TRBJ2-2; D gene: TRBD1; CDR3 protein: ASTQDRLTGELF